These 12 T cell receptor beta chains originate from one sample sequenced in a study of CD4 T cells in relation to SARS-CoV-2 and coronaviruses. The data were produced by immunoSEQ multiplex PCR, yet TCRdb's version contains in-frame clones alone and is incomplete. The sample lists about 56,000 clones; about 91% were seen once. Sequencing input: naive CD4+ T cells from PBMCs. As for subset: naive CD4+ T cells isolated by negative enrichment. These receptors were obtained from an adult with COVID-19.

The CDR3 coding sequence is TGTGCCAGCAGGGGCCAGCGGGAGGCGCCGGGCGTCCTGACTTTC. It specifies CASRGQREAPGVLTF. J is TRBJ2-6 and V is TRBV5-4, with 9 bases identical to TRBD2. The germline V gene has CDR1 SGHNT and CDR2 YYREEE (reference sequence). The J segment lost 12 bases and the V segment lost 5 bases, leaving 12 bases of the junction unmatched. The CDR3 runs to 15 residues. The full variable domain, in which reference TRBV5-4 and TRBJ2-6 provide the parts outside the CDR3, is ETGVTQSPTHLIKTRGQQVTLRCSSQSGHNTVSWYQQALGQGPQFIFQYYREEENGRGNFPPRFSGLQFPNYSSELNVNALELDDSALYLCASRGQREAPGVLTFGAGSRLTVL.

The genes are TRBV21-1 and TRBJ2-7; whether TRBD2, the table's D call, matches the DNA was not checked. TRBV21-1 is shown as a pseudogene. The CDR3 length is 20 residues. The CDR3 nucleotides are TGTGCCAGCAGCAAAGTATGGGTCGGGACTAGCGGGAGAGGACCTGGCGAGCAGTACTTC. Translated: CASSKVWVGTSGRGPGEQYF.

The CDR3 region has the DNA TGTGCCGGAGGGGGTGGCAATGAGCAGTTCTTC. This sequence encodes CAGGGGNEQFF. The chain employs TRBV10-3 and TRBJ2-1; D is possibly TRBD1 or TRBD2 (6 bases each). V lost 11 bases and J lost 6, with 11 bases in between. The CDR3 runs to 11 residues. Germline V gene data show CDR1 as ENHRY and CDR2 as SYGVKD.

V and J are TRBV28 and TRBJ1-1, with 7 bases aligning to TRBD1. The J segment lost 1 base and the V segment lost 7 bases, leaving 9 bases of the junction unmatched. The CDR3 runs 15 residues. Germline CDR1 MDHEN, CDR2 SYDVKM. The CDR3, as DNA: TGTGCCAGCAAGACAGGGATTGGTTGGAACACTGAAGCTTTCTTT. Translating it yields CASKTGIGWNTEAFF.

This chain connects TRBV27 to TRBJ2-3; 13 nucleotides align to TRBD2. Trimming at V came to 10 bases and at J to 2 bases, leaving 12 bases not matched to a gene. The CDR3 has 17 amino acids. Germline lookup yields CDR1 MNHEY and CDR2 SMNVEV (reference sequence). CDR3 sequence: CATRGLAGRGSTDTQYF. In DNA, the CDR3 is TGTGCCACGAGGGGACTAGCGGGGAGGGGGTCCACAGATACGCAGTATTTT.

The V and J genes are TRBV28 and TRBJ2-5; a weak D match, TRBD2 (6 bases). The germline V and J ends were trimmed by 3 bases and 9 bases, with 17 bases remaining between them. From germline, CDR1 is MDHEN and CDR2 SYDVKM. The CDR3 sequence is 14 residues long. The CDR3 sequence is CASSFGGTLKAQYF. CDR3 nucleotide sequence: TGTGCCAGCAGTTTTGGGGGGACCCTCAAGGCCCAGTACTTC. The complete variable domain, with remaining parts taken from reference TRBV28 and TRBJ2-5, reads DVKVTQSSRYLVKRTGEKVFLECVQDMDHENMFWYRQDPGLGLRLIYFSYDVKMKEKGDIPEGYSVSREKKERFSLILESASTNQTSMYLCASSFGGTLKAQYFGPGTRLLVL.

The CDR3 region is CASSQERAGGRTEAFF. In nucleotides, the CDR3 is TGCGCCAGCAGCCAAGAGAGAGCTGGGGGGAGGACTGAAGCTTTCTTT. The chain employs TRBV4-1 and TRBJ1-1, with D tentatively TRBD1 (5 bases). The CDR3 consists of 16 residues. The V end lost 0 bases, the J end lost 5 bases, and 16 bases lay between the germline ends. CDR1 is MGHRA and CDR2 is YSYEKL in the germline V gene.

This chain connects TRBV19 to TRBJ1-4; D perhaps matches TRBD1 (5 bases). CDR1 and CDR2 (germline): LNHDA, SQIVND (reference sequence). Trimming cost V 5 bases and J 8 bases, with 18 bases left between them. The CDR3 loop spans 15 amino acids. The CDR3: CASSAWGRRVEKLFF. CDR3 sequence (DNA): TGTGCCAGTAGTGCCTGGGGCAGGCGCGTCGAAAAACTGTTTTTT.

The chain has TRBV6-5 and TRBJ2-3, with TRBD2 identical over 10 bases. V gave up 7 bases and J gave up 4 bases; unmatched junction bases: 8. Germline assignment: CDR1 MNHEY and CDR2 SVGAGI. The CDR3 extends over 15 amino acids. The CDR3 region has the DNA TGTGCCAGCAACCTGCTAGCGGGAGTTGCAGATACGCAGTATTTT. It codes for CASNLLAGVADTQYF.

This CDR3 is CASSQESSGNTIYF. The CDR3 DNA reads TGTGCCAGCAGCCAAGAGAGCTCTGGAAACACCATATATTTT. The V gene is TRBV3-1 (or the pseudogene TRBV3-2), the J gene TRBJ1-3; D unresolved. This CDR3 region has 14 residues. Germline CDR1 and CDR2: LGHDT and YNNKEL (reference sequence). V gave up 0 bases and J gave up 0 bases, with 3 bases separating them.

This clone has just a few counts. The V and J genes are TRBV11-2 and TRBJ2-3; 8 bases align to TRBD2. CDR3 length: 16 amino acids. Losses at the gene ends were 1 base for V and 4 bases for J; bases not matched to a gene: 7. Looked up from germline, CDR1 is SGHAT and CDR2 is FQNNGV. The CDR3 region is CASSLGLREAADTQYF. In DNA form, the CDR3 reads TGTGCCAGCAGCTTAGGGCTGCGGGAGGCTGCAGATACGCAGTATTTT.

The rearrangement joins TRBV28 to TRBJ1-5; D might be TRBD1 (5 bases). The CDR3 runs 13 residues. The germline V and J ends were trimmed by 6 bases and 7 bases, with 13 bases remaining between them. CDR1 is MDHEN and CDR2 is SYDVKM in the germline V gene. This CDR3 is CASRRRGEQPQHF. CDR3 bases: TGTGCCAGCAGACGAAGAGGGGAACAGCCCCAGCATTTT.